The 8 T cell receptor beta chains below all came from one sample that was sequenced in a study of control samples from healthy donors and cancer patients. Sequencing used immunoSEQ multiplex PCR; TCRdb keeps in-frame clones, though not all of them. This table has 100,000 to 150,000 clones, around 90% appearing once. The sample was blood. Source of these receptors: a man aged 35-49 years in good health.

This clone appeared a few times. This rearrangement joins TRBV29-1 to TRBJ2-3; no clear D gene. V was trimmed by 6 bases and J by 5 bases, leaving 18 bases between them. The length of the CDR3 is 14 residues. The germline V gene has CDR1 SQVTM and CDR2 ANQGSEA. CDR3 DNA: TGCAGCGTAGCAGCCCTGAAGATGGGAGATACGCAGTATTTT. It encodes CSVAALKMGDTQYF.

The count of this clone is one. The gene calls are TRBV7-2 and TRBJ2-7; D is unclear. From germline, CDR1 is SGHTA and CDR2 FQGNSA. CDR3 length equals 13 residues. V was shortened by 3 bases and J by 6 bases, with 12 bases between the two germline ends. CDR3 loop: CASSFGPRPEQYF. The CDR3 region has the DNA TGTGCCAGCAGCTTTGGGCCACGTCCCGAGCAGTACTTC.

The CDR3 coding sequence is TGCGCCAGCAGCATGGGCAGAGAGACAGGGCCAGGAAAACTGTTTTTT. Its protein is CASSMGRETGPGKLFF. V usage is TRBV5-1 and J usage is TRBJ1-4, with 7 nucleotides matching TRBD1. This CDR3 has 16 residues. Trimming at V came to 4 bases and at J to 10 bases, leaving 16 bases not matched to a gene. The germline gives CDR1 SGHRS, CDR2 YFSETQ.

The chain recombines TRBV5-8 with TRBJ1-5, with D perhaps matching TRBD1 (5 bases). The CDR3 totals 17 residues. CDR1 SGHTS and CDR2 YDEGEE come from the germline V gene. V was trimmed by 9 bases and J by 1 base, leaving 23 bases between them. CDR3 nucleotide sequence: TGTGCCACCGCGATAGAACAGGCCGCGCGGAGCAATCAGCCCCAGCATTTT. Its protein product is CATAIEQAARSNQPQHF.

This clone was counted a single time. This specimen includes other DNA sequences encoding the same CDR3. The chain combines TRBV7-2 with TRBJ2-7, with 8 bases lining up with TRBD2. Germline lookup yields CDR1 SGHTA and CDR2 FQGNSA. V lost 3 bases and J lost 3; bases outside the gene matches: 10. This CDR3 comprises 16 residues. The CDR3 DNA is TGTGCCAGCAGCTTTGGGGGACTCGCGGGGGGCTACGAGCAGTACTTC. Protein: CASSFGGLAGGYEQYF.

This chain joins TRBV11-3 and TRBJ2-2; 10 nucleotides line up with TRBD1. The CDR3 sequence is 15 residues long. In germline, CDR1 is SGHNT, CDR2 YENEEA. Trimming removed 1 base from V and 6 bases from J; junction bases left unmatched: 2. The CDR3 loop is CASSLGDRGPGELFF. The CDR3 DNA reads as TGTGCCAGCAGCTTAGGCGACAGGGGGCCCGGGGAGCTGTTTTTT.

The V gene is TRBV7-2, the J gene TRBJ2-1; TRBD1 agrees at 7 bases. The CDR3 runs to 14 residues. Per germline, CDR1 SGHTA and CDR2 FQGNSA. Unmatched junction bases numbered 7, after V lost 1 base and J lost 10 bases. Written as DNA, the CDR3 is TGTGCCAGCAGCTTAGGGCAGGGGGATAGGGAGCAGTTCTTC. Its protein product is CASSLGQGDREQFF.

The rearrangement joins TRBV2 to TRBJ1-3, with D maybe TRBD1 (5 bases). Between the trimmed V and J ends, which lost 3 bases and 4 bases, there was a span of 10 bases. The CDR3 totals 14 residues. Per the germline V gene, CDR1 is SNHLY and CDR2 is FYNNEI. The chain's CDR3 is CASSDRQGGNTIYF. The CDR3 DNA sequence: TGTGCCAGCAGTGACCGGCAGGGAGGAAACACCATATATTTT.